This entry describes one T cell receptor (delta chain). This clone was observed a few times. Its target antigen remains unknown. A far bigger clonotype differs at one base, so this is likely a read error. The same CDR3 is also encoded by other DNA sequences in this sample. Vgamma9/Vdelta2+ and Vdelta2-negative gammadelta T cell populations were flow-sorted from peripheral blood mononuclear cells for bulk TCR repertoire analysis. CDR1 and CDR2, looked up from the germline V gene, are GEAIGNYY and EKD. Spanning cysteine to phenylalanine, the CDR3 consists of 16 amino acids. Only the CDR3 DNA is retained, 48 bases long and in frame from the first base. This record comes from a study of γδ T cells in repeated Plasmodium falciparum infection (dated by TCRdb to the early 2020s). Study-level background: The natural-infection arm enrolled Malian children exposed to intense seasonal malaria transmission and compared the Malian children with Australian children matched for age and gender. Several malaria-naive U.S. adults underwent four controlled human malaria infections by bites from P. falciparum NF54-infected Anopheles stephensi mosquitoes over about 630 days. Samples from controlled-infection subjects were taken at baseline, right before selected infections, and 21 days after each infection. The gammadelta TCR repertoires from Mali were analysed in two ways: cross-sectionally during periods with no transmission, and longitudinally across episodes of acute febrile malaria. In the study, the shaping of the human gammadelta T cell repertoire by repeated Plasmodium falciparum infection was examined using natural infection in Mali and controlled human malaria infection. The research as a whole found: The Malian cohort was drawn from a small rural village made up mostly of one ethnic group, which limits generalizability. Because the controlled-infection cohort was small, analysis of inter-individual variability in gammadelta T cell responses was limited. Across time and infection, the Vgamma9/Vdelta2+ TCR repertoires showed a highly stable polyclonal makeup, with many TCRgamma sequences overlapping between individuals. Compared with the repertoires of Australian children, the Vdelta2-negative gammadelta TCR repertoires of Malian children appeared more clonally expanded, less diverse and less shared. In Vdelta2-negative, largely Vdelta1+, gammadelta TCR repertoires, repeated controlled infections appeared to drive waves of new clonotype selection.

The library was prepared using multiplex PCR. Sequencing was carried out with an Illumina MiSeq. Each sorted gammadelta T cell sample was sequenced for both the TCR gamma (TRG) and TCR delta (TRD) chains. In the source study's methods: Clonotype tree plots, accumulated frequency of the top 20 clonotypes, diversity index (DI) and D75 metrics were included in the repertoire analyses. TCRdb reanalyzed the public reads with the CATT caller, and identical DNA sequences were merged afterwards. The V and J calls here are based on TCRdb, not the publication. The sample includes 90,000 to 95,000 delta-chain clones, with 0.75% to 1% observed a single time. The ten largest account for more than 9% of the sample.

Material: gamma-delta T cells from blood. The TCR comes from a pool of human donors (malaria-infected and uninfected, not separated). V gene assignment gives TRDV2, but the J gene was left uncalled; the D call TRDD3 from the table was never checked on the DNA. The CDR3 corresponds to CACDTVGYRDTRQMFF. The nucleotides are TGTGCCTGTGACACCGTCGGATACCGGGACACCCGACAGATGTTCTTC.